The source of this T cell receptor (beta chain) is a study of T-cell memory formation after mild COVID-19. In TCRdb, the 5' RACE reads were re-called with MiXCR into one record per CDR3 protein. The table has more than 300,000 distinct CDR3 sequences, around 15% seen once; the top ten hold about a fifth. The CDR3 runs to 14 residues. The V and J ends lost 4 bases and 6 bases respectively, with 13 bases between them. Per the germline V gene, CDR1 is MNHEY and CDR2 is SMNVEV (reference sequence). This receptor was obtained from a man younger than 30 who had mild COVID-19 (a few samples of this study predate the infection). Cell type and time point are not known. V and J are TRBV27 and TRBJ2-4; D is ambiguous. The specimen was PBMCs or a T cell subset sorted from them (not recorded which). The CDR3 bases are TGTGCCAGCAGTTCCCCCCGGGCCGTAAACATTCAGTACTTC. It is translated as CASSSPRAVNIQYF.